Listed here is a single T cell receptor (beta chain). CDR1 is KGHDR and CDR2 is SFDVKD in the germline V gene. Trimming at V came to 1 base and at J to 4 bases, leaving 4 bases not matched to a gene. The CDR3 has 16 amino acids. This sample is drawn from a study of blood T cell repertoires in COVID-19. In the study overall: Sample material is recorded as cDNA or gDNA derived from T cells, B-cell-depleted T cells, or PBMCs.

Repertoires were generated with immunoSEQ multiplex PCR, while TCRdb's copy carries only in-frame clones and drops some. The data contain 100,000 to 150,000 clones, more than 60% of them singletons. This TCR was sampled from a woman aged 70-85 years with acute or convalescent COVID-19. The chain recombines TRBV24-1 with TRBJ2-1; TRBD2 matches 9 bases. Sequencing was performed on peripheral blood. CDR3 in DNA: TGTGCCACCAGTGATTTTACTAGCGGGCCGTACAATGAGCAGTTCTTC. The encoded protein is CATSDFTSGPYNEQFF.